What follows are 26 T cell receptor beta chains derived from one specimen sequenced in a study of spatial heterogeneity in lung cancer. One entry per CDR3 protein results from TCRdb running MiXCR on the 5' RACE reads. The data hold fewer than 60,000 distinct CDR3 sequences, with around 7.7% observed a single time. The time point: blood at routine non-recurrence follow-up after resection. Sequencing was performed on whole RNA extracted from tumor and nontumor lung tissue, or from frozen PBMC, and the material was left unsorted. This specimen consisted of PBMCs, obtained at follow-up. The source is a female donor with early-stage non-small cell lung cancer.

This clonotype was seen ten or more times. The CDR3 sequence: CSVEGPDTGELFF. The DNA of the CDR3 is TGCAGCGTTGAAGGGCCAGACACCGGGGAGCTGTTTTTT. The chain carries TRBV29-1 and TRBJ2-2, with D hard to call. CDR3 length: 13 residues. The germline V gene has CDR1 SQVTM and CDR2 ANQGSEA. Trimming pared 1 base from V and 3 bases from J, leaving 6 bases between.

Many counts were recorded for this clonotype. The chain recombines TRBV28 with TRBJ1-5; D call uncertain. The CDR3 has 14 amino acids. CDR1 MDHEN and CDR2 SYDVKM come from the germline V gene. With 4 bases removed from V and 1 base from J, the gap between germline ends came to 8 bases. CDR3 in amino acids: CASSSIQSNQPQHF. CDR3 nucleotides: TGTGCCAGCAGTTCCATACAGAGCAATCAGCCCCAGCATTTT.

The table lists this clonotype with many counts. The rearrangement joins TRBV12-5 to TRBJ2-5; D unresolved. Trimming pared 1 base from V and 2 bases from J, leaving 5 bases between. The germline V gene encodes CDR1 LGHNT and CDR2 FRNRAP. This CDR3 comprises 13 residues. The CDR3, as DNA: TGTGCTAGTGGTTTGGACGTACAAGAGACCCAGTACTTC. It specifies CASGLDVQETQYF.

The V and J genes are TRBV18 and TRBJ1-1, with a tentative D call TRBD1 (5 bases). Trimming cost V 2 bases and J 5 bases, with 6 bases left between them. Germline loops: CDR1 KGHSH, CDR2 LQKENI. The CDR3 contains 12 residues. CDR3 DNA sequence: TGTGCCAGCTCACCAAGACAGACTGAAGCTTTCTTT. Translation gives CASSPRQTEAFF.

This clonotype was found many times. The chain links TRBV12-3 or TRBV12-4 to TRBJ1-2; D remains ambiguous. Trimming shortened V by 11 bases and J by 3 bases, and 13 bases separated the two germline ends. The CDR3 is made up of 12 amino acids. CDR3 sequence (DNA): TGTGCCGACCTTACGGATTACTATGGCTACACCTTC. This translates into CADLTDYYGYTF.

This clonotype showed up many times. The chain links TRBV9 to TRBJ2-3; D ambiguous. Trimming cost V 0 bases and J 2 bases, with 7 bases left between them. The germline V gene has CDR1 SGDLS and CDR2 YYNGEE. This CDR3 is built from 14 residues. The CDR3 sequence is CASSVGSNTDTQYF. The CDR3 DNA reads as TGTGCCAGCAGCGTAGGTTCGAACACAGATACGCAGTATTTT.

This clonotype was detected a few times. The chain recombines TRBV5-1 with TRBJ1-5; tentatively, D is TRBD1 (5 bases). The V end lost 0 bases, the J end lost 7 bases, and 8 bases lay between the germline ends. Germline lookup yields CDR1 SGHRS and CDR2 YFSETQ. The CDR3 is 13 amino acids. The CDR3 is CASSLGGDQPQHF. CDR3 nucleotides: TGCGCCAGCAGCTTGGGAGGGGACCAGCCCCAGCATTTT.

This chain connects TRBV5-1 to TRBJ2-3, with 7 positions matching TRBD1. Germline-derived CDR1 and CDR2 are SGHRS and YFSETQ. CDR3 length: 14 amino acids. With V trimmed by 3 bases and J by 6 bases, 7 bases remained unmatched. CDR3 DNA sequence: TGCGCCAGCAGCTCGGGACAGCCTGGGGATACGCAGTATTTT. Translated: CASSSGQPGDTQYF. Full variable domain (rest looked up from reference TRBV5-1 and TRBJ2-3): KAGVTQTPRYLIKTRGQQVTLSCSPISGHRSVSWYQQTPGQGLQFLFEYFSETQRNKGNFPGRFSGRQFSNSRSEMNVSTLELGDSALYLCASSSGQPGDTQYFGPGTRLTVL.

Turning to this clonotype: A clone one base away is much larger, so this may be a read error. The chain is built from TRBV3-1 and TRBJ2-2; D perhaps matches TRBD2 (6 bases). The CDR3 extends over 14 amino acids. CDR1 is LGHDT, CDR2 YNNKEL, per germline (reference sequence). The CDR3 sequence is CASSHLRDTGGLFF. As DNA, the CDR3 is TGTGCCAGCAGCCATCTCCGAGACACCGGGGGGCTGTTTTTT. Supplemented by reference TRBV3-1 and TRBJ2-2, the full variable domain reads DTAVSQTPKYLVTQMGNDKSIKCEQNLGHDTMYWYKQDSKKFLKIMFSYNNKELIINETVPNRFSPKSPDKAHLNLHINSLELGDSAVYFCASSHLRDTGGLFFGEGSRLTVL.

The V call is TRBV2, the J call TRBJ1-6; D uncertain. There are 14 residues in the CDR3. Germline values: CDR1 SNHLY, CDR2 FYNNEI. Trimming took 7 bases from V and 10 from J, leaving 17 bases between them. This chain's CDR3 is CASTGFRTDSPLHF. In nucleotides, the CDR3 is TGTGCCAGCACGGGGTTTAGGACGGACTCACCCCTCCACTTT.

This clonotype was found many times. V is TRBV5-4 and J is TRBJ2-5; tentatively, D is TRBD1 or TRBD2 (6 bases each). Between the trimmed V and J ends, which lost 4 bases and 3 bases, there was a span of 13 bases. This CDR3 is built from 14 residues. Germline values: CDR1 SGHNT, CDR2 YYREEE (reference sequence). The CDR3 DNA is TGTGCCAGCAGCGGGACTTACAGGGAAGAGACCCAGTACTTC. It encodes CASSGTYREETQYF.

This clonotype showed up many times. The chain recombines TRBV7-2 with TRBJ1-2, with D tentatively TRBD1 (6 bases). Looked up from germline, CDR1 is SGHTA and CDR2 is FQGNSA. This CDR3 contains 14 residues. The germline V and J ends were trimmed by 0 bases and 8 bases, with 13 bases remaining between them. CDR3 in amino acids: CASSLAQGIGGYTF. CDR3 in DNA: TGTGCCAGCAGCTTAGCACAGGGAATTGGAGGCTACACCTTC.

The rearrangement uses TRBV6-1 and TRBJ2-5; 10 bases are a match to TRBD1. Germline CDR1 is MNHNS and CDR2 is SASEGT. The V gene end was trimmed by 8 bases and the J gene end by 4 bases; junction bases not matched to a gene: 1. The CDR3 extends over 12 amino acids. CDR3 sequence reads: CASGDRGETQYF. CDR3 coding DNA: TGTGCCAGCGGGGACAGGGGAGAGACCCAGTACTTC.

This rearrangement joins TRBV6-2 or TRBV6-3 to TRBJ1-5, with D unclear. Trimming removed 0 bases from V and 5 bases from J, with 11 bases in between. Germline CDR1 MNHEY, CDR2 SVGEGT. The CDR3 has 15 amino acids. The CDR3 region is CASSYSRGWDQPQHF. Here the CDR3 DNA reads TGTGCCAGCAGTTACTCGCGGGGATGGGATCAGCCCCAGCATTTT.

This clonotype has only a few counts. This chain links TRBV20-1 with TRBJ2-7; 13 nucleotides agree with TRBD2. V shed 4 bases, J shed 4 bases, and the junction held 7 bases outside the gene matches. From germline, CDR1 is DFQATT and CDR2 SNEGSKA (reference sequence). The CDR3 runs 15 residues. This CDR3 is CSATRLAGGRYEQYF. DNA of the CDR3: TGCAGTGCTACCAGACTAGCGGGGGGCCGGTACGAGCAGTACTTC.

This clonotype was counted ten times or more. The rearrangement joins TRBV5-1 to TRBJ1-1; D possibly corresponds to TRBD1 (5 bases). Trimming took 2 bases from V and 4 from J, leaving 15 bases between them. Germline CDR1 SGHRS, CDR2 YFSETQ. The CDR3 consists of 15 residues. For the CDR3, the DNA is TGCGCCAGCAGCTTCTCTGGGGGGGACGGCACTGAAGCTTTCTTT. Translating it yields CASSFSGGDGTEAFF.

This clonotype was picked up many times. The chain recombines TRBV7-9 with TRBJ1-1; D is unresolved. Trimming stripped 3 bases from V and 6 bases from J, with 2 bases between. CDR3 size: 10 residues. The germline V gene has CDR1 SEHNR and CDR2 FQNEAQ (reference sequence). The CDR3 bases are TGTGCCAGCAGCTTCCCTGAAGCTTTCTTT. It codes for CASSFPEAFF.

This clonotype occurred many times. The chain has TRBV28 and TRBJ2-3; D uncertain. The CDR3 is 15 amino acids. V lost 2 bases and J lost 1, with 10 bases in between. Germline V gives CDR1 MDHEN, CDR2 SYDVKM. This CDR3 is CASSLGGARTDTQYF. The CDR3 nucleotides are TGTGCCAGCAGTTTAGGCGGCGCTCGCACAGATACGCAGTATTTT.

This clonotype was counted a few times. The chain couples TRBV5-1 to TRBJ2-1; the match to TRBD2 covers 7 bases. The CDR3 has 15 residues. The ends lost 4 bases at V and 0 bases at J; junction bases unmatched: 4. Per the germline V gene, CDR1 is SGHRS and CDR2 is YFSETQ. CDR3 coding DNA: TGCGCCAGCAGCCGGGGGGAGAGCTCCTACAATGAGCAGTTCTTC. Protein sequence: CASSRGESSYNEQFF. Drawing the rest from reference TRBV5-1 and TRBJ2-1, the complete variable domain is KAGVTQTPRYLIKTRGQQVTLSCSPISGHRSVSWYQQTPGQGLQFLFEYFSETQRNKGNFPGRFSGRQFSNSRSEMNVSTLELGDSALYLCASSRGESSYNEQFFGPGTRLTVL.

To note about this clonotype: This clone may be a read error of a much larger clone one base away. The rearrangement uses TRBV28 and TRBJ2-4, with 9 bases that match TRBD2. Germline V gene lookup returns CDR1 MDHEN and CDR2 SYDVKM. CDR3 length equals 15 residues. CDR3 DNA: TGTGCCTGCAGCCTTCTAGCGGGGGCCAAAAACATTCAGTACTTC. Its protein is CACSLLAGAKNIQYF.

This clonotype was counted at least ten times. The V and J genes are TRBV20-1 and TRBJ1-2; no reliable D call. There are 14 residues in the CDR3. V shed 2 bases and J shed 1 base, with 11 bases lying between them. Germline values: CDR1 DFQATT, CDR2 SNEGSKA (reference sequence). The CDR3 is CSARYGYFNYGYTF. The CDR3, as DNA: TGCAGTGCTAGATACGGATACTTTAACTATGGCTACACCTTC.

The CDR3 DNA is TGCAGTGCTAGCGGGGGGGAAGAGACCCAGTACTTC. This translates into CSASGGEETQYF. The rearrangement links TRBV20-1 to TRBJ2-5, with 8 bases matching TRBD2. V lost 3 bases, J lost 3 bases, and 0 bases stayed unmatched. This CDR3 contains 12 residues. The germline CDR1 and CDR2 sequences are DFQATT and SNEGSKA (reference sequence).

This clonotype was counted at least ten times. Written as DNA, the CDR3 is TGCGCCAGCAGCCAAGTTAGGAGGTTTGAAGGTTCCGGCAATGAGCAGTTCTTC. It specifies CASSQVRRFEGSGNEQFF. V usage is TRBV4-1 and J usage is TRBJ2-1, with D perhaps matching TRBD2 (5 bases). The CDR3 runs 18 residues. Trimming took 1 base from V and 6 from J, leaving 22 bases between them. Germline CDR1 is MGHRA and CDR2 is YSYEKL.

The CDR3 sequence: CSARRTGVGTEAFF. The CDR3, as DNA: TGCAGTGCCCGCCGAACAGGGGTGGGCACTGAAGCTTTCTTT. This chain uses TRBV20-1 with TRBJ1-1; 7 nucleotides match TRBD1. V trimming: 6 bases; J trimming: 4 bases; junction bases outside the gene matches: 11. This CDR3 spans 14 amino acids. Per the germline V gene, CDR1 is DFQATT and CDR2 is SNEGSKA (reference sequence).

The chain links TRBV20-1 to TRBJ2-1; a possible D gene is TRBD2 (7 bases). This CDR3 is 19 amino acids long. The V gene lost 3 bases and the J gene lost 0 bases, with 24 bases spanning the gap. Looked up from germline, CDR1 is DFQATT and CDR2 is SNEGSKA (reference sequence). CDR3 residues: CSASRRKISGGLSYNEQFF. In nucleotides, the CDR3 is TGCAGTGCTAGTCGGCGAAAAATCTCGGGGGGCCTCTCCTACAATGAGCAGTTCTTC.

J is TRBJ2-5 and V is TRBV12-3 or TRBV12-4; a possible D gene is TRBD2 (5 bases). Trimming left V 5 bases short and J 7 bases short, with 11 bases between. CDR3 length equals 12 residues. CDR3 in DNA: TGTGCCAGCAGTCCTCGACGGGGGACCCAGTACTTC. It codes for CASSPRRGTQYF.